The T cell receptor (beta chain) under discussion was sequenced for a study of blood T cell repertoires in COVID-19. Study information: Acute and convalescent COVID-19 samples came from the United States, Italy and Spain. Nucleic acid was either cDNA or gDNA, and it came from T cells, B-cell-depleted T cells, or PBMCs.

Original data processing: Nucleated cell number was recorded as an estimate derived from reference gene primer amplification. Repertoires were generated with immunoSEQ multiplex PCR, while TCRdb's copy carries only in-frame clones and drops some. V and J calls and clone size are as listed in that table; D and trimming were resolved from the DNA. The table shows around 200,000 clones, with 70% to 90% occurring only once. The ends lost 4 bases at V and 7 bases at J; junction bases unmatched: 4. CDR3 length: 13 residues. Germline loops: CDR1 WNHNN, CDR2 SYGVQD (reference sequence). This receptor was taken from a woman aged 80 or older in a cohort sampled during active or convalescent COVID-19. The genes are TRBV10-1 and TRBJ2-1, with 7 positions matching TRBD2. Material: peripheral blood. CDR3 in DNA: TGCGCCAGCAGTGGTCTCGGGGGGAATGAGCAGTTCTTC. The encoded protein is CASSGLGGNEQFF.